A selection of T cell receptor beta chains follows, all from one sample in a study of blood T cell repertoires in COVID-19. Clones were read by immunoSEQ multiplex PCR, and TCRdb kept only the in-frame ones, dropping some. The sample includes over 250,000 clones, more than 70% of them seen just once. Sequencing was performed on PBMCs or T cells enriched from blood (not recorded which). Receptors originate from a woman between 25 and 40 years old who had recovered from COVID-19. CDR3s include the opening cysteine and the closing phenylalanine or tryptophan. D genes are given only for firm matches. Clone size is given for some rows only: seen once, a few or many times, or a class if the clone is expanded.

V gene,D gene,clone size,J gene,CDR3 DNA,CDR3 protein
TRBV5-8,TRBD1,few,TRBJ2-7,TGTGCCAGCAGTTTGGACAGGATTGAAGAGCAGTACTTC,CASSLDRIEEQYF
TRBV19,TRBD2,few,TRBJ2-3,TGTGCCAGTAGTAGCCGGGGGGGCCTAGATACGCAGTATTTT,CASSSRGGLDTQYF
TRBV5-1,TRBD1,-,TRBJ2-6,TGCGCCAGCAGCCCGACAGGGACAGGGGCCAACGTCCTGACTTTC,CASSPTGTGANVLTF
TRBV21-1,-,-,TRBJ2-6,TGTGCCAGCAGCACACGGAGGGGAGCCGGGGCCAACGTCCTGACTTTC,CASSTRRGAGANVLTF
TRBV27,-,-,TRBJ2-3,TGTGCCACCCTCACAAGGACAGAAGAGGGGTTCACAGATACGCAGTATTTT,CATLTRTEEGFTDTQYF
TRBV7-9,-,-,TRBJ1-4,TGTGCCAGCAGTTTAGGAACAGGCGGGGGGAATGAAAAACTGTTTTTT,CASSLGTGGGNEKLFF
TRBV6-5,TRBD1,-,TRBJ1-3,TGTGCCAGCAGTCGGACAGGGGAAGCTGGAAACACCATATATTTT,CASSRTGEAGNTIYF
TRBV9,-,-,TRBJ2-6,TGTGCCAGCAGTGGGGCCGTTGGCAACGTCCTGACTTTC,CASSGAVGNVLTF
TRBV7-9,-,-,TRBJ2-3,TGTGCCAGCAGCCGACGGAGAACGTCTAGCACAGATACGCAGTATTTT,CASSRRRTSSTDTQYF
TRBV28,-,few,TRBJ1-2,TGTGCCAGCAGGACACCCGGGGTGAGGGGCTACACCTTC,CASRTPGVRGYTF
TRBV6-5,-,-,TRBJ1-5,TGTGCCAGCAGTTACCACGGGGATCAGCCCCAGCATTTT,CASSYHGDQPQHF
TRBV6-5,TRBD1,-,TRBJ1-5,TGTGCCAGCACCTTTGACAGGGGCAATCAGCCCCAGCATTTT,CASTFDRGNQPQHF
TRBV4-1,-,-,TRBJ1-2,TGCGCCAGCAGCCAAGTCGGGGGCTACACCTTC,CASSQVGGYTF
TRBV18,TRBD1,-,TRBJ2-7,TGTGCCAGCTCAACCGGACAGGGGGCGCGCGAGCAGTACTTC,CASSTGQGAREQYF
TRBV4-3,-,-,TRBJ1-6,TGCGCCAGCAGCCCCGGGGGGGGCGGTGGGTCACCCCTCCACTTT,CASSPGGGGGSPLHF
TRBV19,TRBD2,-,TRBJ2-3,TGTGCCAGTAGTTCCCAGAGGACTAGCGGGGGGACGCAGTATTTT,CASSSQRTSGGTQYF
TRBV11-2,-,-,TRBJ1-1,TGTGCCAGCAGCACCAGGGAAAGGAACACTGAAGCTTTCTTT,CASSTRERNTEAFF
TRBV18,-,-,TRBJ2-3,TGTGCCAGCTCACCACCTATAGGGCGGGCAGATACGCAGTATTTT,CASSPPIGRADTQYF
TRBV5-1,-,-,TRBJ1-2,TGCGCCAGCAGCCCGGAACAGGGACGTGGCGGCTACACCTTC,CASSPEQGRGGYTF
TRBV28,TRBD1,-,TRBJ2-1,TGTGCCACCGGGGGACAGGGGACCTACAATGAGCAGTTCTTC,CATGGQGTYNEQFF
TRBV5-4,-,-,TRBJ2-5,TGTGCCAGCAGCCCCGTGGGGGCAGGACAAGAGACCCAGTACTTC,CASSPVGAGQETQYF
TRBV5-6,-,-,TRBJ1-5,TGTGCCAGCAGCTTCGGCGCGGGGATGGAAAATCAGCCCCAGCATTTT,CASSFGAGMENQPQHF
TRBV3-1/TRBV3-2,TRBD1,-,TRBJ1-4,TGTGCCAGCCGGCCAGGGGGCGCATCTAATGAAAAACTGTTTTTT,CASRPGGASNEKLFF
TRBV5-1,-,-,TRBJ2-3,TGCGCCAGCAGCCCGCAGGGTGATACGCAGTATTTT,CASSPQGDTQYF
TRBV4-3,TRBD1,-,TRBJ2-7,TGCGCCAGCAGTCGGGACAGGGTCTACGAGCAGTACTTC,CASSRDRVYEQYF
TRBV28,-,-,TRBJ1-4,TGTGCCAGCAGTTTAGCGGAGAGGGCTAATGAAAAACTGTTTTTT,CASSLAERANEKLFF
TRBV12-3/TRBV12-4,TRBD1,-,TRBJ2-7,TGTGCCAGCAGAGACAGGGAGTTCTACGAGCAGTACTTC,CASRDREFYEQYF